This TCR beta chain was observed in a study of CXCR3-negative and CXCR3-positive naive CD8 T cells. Points on this clonotype: Its antigen remains unknown.

The germline CDR1 and CDR2 sequences are SQVTM and ANQGSEA. This CDR3 region has 13 residues. Whole-study results and caveats: More hydrophobic TRB CDR3s were found in CXCR3-positive naive cells than in CXCR3-negative naive cells.

CD45RO-CCR7+CD27+CD95- was the phenotype of naive CD8+ T cells. The TRB libraries of cDNA were built by UMI-labeled 5' RACE. TCRdb reprocessed the 5' RACE reads, with one entry per CDR3 protein and no DNA. This table holds 140,000 to 150,000 distinct CDR3 sequences. The sequenced sample was naive CXCR3+ CD8+ T cells from blood. The subset is: CD45RO-CCR7+CD27+CD95- naive CD8+ T cells expressing CXCR3 (TNR3+). The sequence derives from a human donor in good health. Some clones in this sample may be carry-over from other donors' samples. The chain joins TRBV29-1 to TRBJ2-1; TCRdb calls TRBD1, which cannot be checked without DNA. The CDR3 sequence: CSVGTGPYNEQFF.